The next 15 T cell receptor beta chains were all read from a single sample in a study of cytomegalovirus exposure and HLA in healthy donors (dated by TCRdb to between 2016 and 2019). Library generation was performed with the immunoSEQ multiplex PCR assay. The multiplex PCR relied on a mix of 60 forward primers for TCR Vbeta segments and 13 reverse primers for TCR Jbeta segments. TCRdb re-hosts the immuneACCESS table, in-frame sequences only. Its copies lack some clones; in the studies checked, an unresolved V gene accounts for under half of them, and the cause for the rest is not known. The sample data list 100,000 to 150,000 clones, and around two thirds of these were observed just once. About 4.4% of the sample is in the top ten clones. Sequences were obtained from PBMCs. These receptors were taken from a man aged 60-69 years in good health and CMV-seropositive.

The chain combines TRBV6-5 with TRBJ1-1; D not certain. Trimming cost V 7 bases and J 5 bases, with 17 bases left between them. Germline V lookup: CDR1 MNHEY, CDR2 SVGAGI. The CDR3 is 14 amino acids. The CDR3: CASTKPTGGTEAFF. Here the CDR3 DNA reads TGTGCCAGCACCAAACCGACGGGTGGGACTGAAGCTTTCTTT.

Only one count was recorded for this clone. An end of the junction does not agree with germline; a read error may underlie this. This sample also contains other DNA sequences that code for the same CDR3. This chain links TRBV2 with TRBJ2-7, with D tentatively TRBD1 (6 bases). CDR3 length equals 14 residues. Germline CDR1 reads SNHLY; CDR2 reads FYNNEI. CDR3 loop: CASSLSSGASSQYF. The CDR3 DNA reads TGCGCCAGCAGCCTGAGTTCAGGGGCATCGTCGCAGTACTTC.

The chain couples TRBV28 to TRBJ1-2; D not resolved. CDR1 is MDHEN, CDR2 SYDVKM, per germline. Deletions cut 7 bases from V and 5 bases from J, with 17 bases between. This CDR3 is 14 amino acids long. CDR3 sequence: CASIPDGEIYGYTF. Written as DNA, the CDR3 is TGTGCCAGCATCCCAGACGGGGAGATTTATGGCTACACCTTC.

The chain employs TRBV7-2 and TRBJ1-3; D is unresolved. Per the germline V gene, CDR1 is SGHTA and CDR2 is FQGNSA. This CDR3 has 14 residues. V lost 3 bases and J 4 bases, leaving 10 bases between the germline ends. The CDR3 loop is CASSFQRNGNTIYF. The CDR3 DNA sequence: TGTGCCAGCAGCTTTCAGAGGAACGGAAACACCATATATTTT.

Note on this clone: Within the sample, other DNA sequences also encode this same CDR3. V usage is TRBV5-1 and J usage is TRBJ1-1; TRBD1 matches 9 bases. J lost 5 bases, V lost 3 bases, and 5 bases had no gene match. The CDR3 runs 14 residues. The V gene's germline CDR1 is SGHRS and CDR2 YFSETQ. The CDR3 protein is CASSWGTGTTEAFF. The CDR3 DNA reads as TGCGCCAGCAGCTGGGGGACAGGGACAACTGAAGCTTTCTTT.

The V gene is TRBV6-1, the J gene TRBJ2-5; D is possibly TRBD2 (7 bases). Germline values: CDR1 MNHNS, CDR2 SASEGT. The length of the CDR3 is 13 residues. The V gene lost 3 bases and the J gene lost 11 bases, with 16 bases spanning the gap. The CDR3 nucleotides read TGTGCCAGCAGTGACCCGGGGGCGCGGGAGCAGTACTTC. Protein sequence: CASSDPGAREQYF.

The chain combines TRBV5-6 with TRBJ2-5, with TRBD1 matching 7 bases. Germline CDR1 and CDR2: SGHDT and YYEEEE. The CDR3 extends over 15 amino acids. Trimming at V came to 3 bases and at J to 2 bases, leaving 7 bases not matched to a gene. CDR3 protein: CASSSDSRGQETQYF. In DNA form, the CDR3 reads TGTGCCAGCAGCTCCGACTCCAGGGGGCAAGAGACCCAGTACTTC. Combining the CDR3 with reference TRBV5-6 and TRBJ2-5 gives the whole variable domain DAGVTQSPTHLIKTRGQQVTLRCSPKSGHDTVSWYQQALGQGPQFIFQYYEEEERQRGNFPDRFSGHQFPNYSSELNVNALLLGDSALYLCASSSDSRGQETQYFGPGTRLLVL.

The V gene is TRBV28, the J gene TRBJ1-5; the D gene is possibly TRBD1 (5 bases). The CDR3 length is 14 residues. With 4 bases removed from V and 7 bases from J, the gap between germline ends came to 14 bases. The germline gives CDR1 MDHEN, CDR2 SYDVKM. The CDR3 DNA reads as TGTGCCAGCAGTTCCTCAGGGATGGGGCAGCCCCAGCATTTT. It yields the protein CASSSSGMGQPQHF.

The chain joins TRBV6-4 to TRBJ1-1; D ambiguous. This CDR3 has 13 amino acids. CDR1 is MRHNA, CDR2 SNTAGT, per germline. V was trimmed by 5 bases and J by 4 bases, leaving 11 bases between them. CDR3 residues: CASSREGATEAFF. The CDR3 coding sequence is TGTGCCAGCAGTCGAGAGGGAGCCACTGAAGCTTTCTTT.

The rearrangement joins TRBV14 to TRBJ2-4; 7 bases fit TRBD1. This CDR3 spans 13 amino acids. Germline V gene data show CDR1 as SGHDN and CDR2 as FVKESK. V was pared by 8 bases and J by 8 bases, with 9 bases of the junction left unmatched. The CDR3 here is CASAHRTGDIQYF. The DNA of the CDR3 is TGTGCCAGCGCCCATCGGACAGGTGACATTCAGTACTTC.

The chain carries TRBV30 and TRBJ1-2; maybe TRBD1 (6 bases). CDR3 length equals 16 residues. The germline V gene encodes CDR1 GTSNPN and CDR2 SVGIG (reference sequence). Trimming shortened V by 3 bases and J by 4 bases, and 21 bases separated the two germline ends. The CDR3 DNA reads as TGTGCCTGGAGGGTCCCGGGGGGGCCCCTATCCTATGGCTACACCTTC. Its translation is CAWRVPGGPLSYGYTF.

This chain connects TRBV15 to TRBJ2-7; 7 bases agree with TRBD1. Trimming took 0 bases from V and 5 from J; bases not matched to a gene: 4. The CDR3 consists of 14 residues. Germline values: CDR1 LNHNV, CDR2 YYDKDF (reference sequence). In DNA, the CDR3 is TGTGCCACCAGCAGAGAACAGGGGTTCCACGAGCAGTACTTC. This translates into CATSREQGFHEQYF. Full variable domain (outside the CDR3, taken from reference TRBV15 and TRBJ2-7): DAMVIQNPRYQVTQFGKPVTLSCSQTLNHNVMYWYQQKSSQAPKLLFHYYDKDFNNEADTPDNFQSRRPNTSFCFLDIRSPGLGDTAMYLCATSREQGFHEQYFGPGTRLTVT.

The V and J genes are TRBV11-2 and TRBJ2-5; D is perhaps TRBD2 (7 bases). The CDR3 is 15 residues long. Germline V CDR1 and CDR2: SGHAT, FQNNGV. V was clipped by 1 base and J by 4 bases, with 13 bases between them. The CDR3, as DNA: TGTGCCAGCAGCTTAGTGGGCGGGGGCGTAGAGACCCAGTACTTC. Its protein is CASSLVGGGVETQYF.

This clone was observed at least ten times. V usage is TRBV28 and J usage is TRBJ1-2; possible D gene TRBD1, 6 bases. Germline V CDR1 and CDR2: MDHEN, SYDVKM. This CDR3 has 13 residues. V lost 8 bases, J lost 4 bases, and 14 bases lay in between. The CDR3 loop is CASALGRGYGYTF. The CDR3 DNA is TGTGCCAGCGCACTAGGCAGGGGCTATGGCTACACCTTC.

J is TRBJ2-1 and V is TRBV6-6; no clear D. The CDR3 length is 10 residues. CDR1 and CDR2 from the germline V gene are MNHNY and SVGAGI (reference sequence). V lost 11 bases and J 9 bases, leaving 11 bases between the germline ends. CDR3 sequence: CAAAPGEQFF. CDR3 nucleotide sequence: TGTGCCGCCGCTCCAGGTGAGCAGTTCTTC.